This passage covers 23 T cell receptor beta chains from one sample sequenced in a study of beta chain features in type 1 diabetes. Study-level results: Moderate but significant shortening of TCRB CDR3s was recorded in all four CD4+ subsets from Type 1 diabetes patients.

Expressed TCRB transcripts got sequenced, as all isolated RNA was reverse transcribed. The assay was immunoSEQ multiplex PCR, and TCRdb's table has in-frame clones only and misses some. Of 150,000 to 170,000 clones in the sample, around a tenth were seen once. Antigen specificity for these receptors is unknown. The specimen was central memory CD4+ T cells from blood. The receptors were sampled from a man aged 30-40 years with type 1 diabetes.

In DNA, the CDR3 is TGCAGTGCTTCTCGCCCACCCCGGGCTTTCTTT. Translating gives CSASRPPRAFF. V usage is TRBV20-1 and J usage is TRBJ1-1; D is ambiguous. V lost 5 bases, J lost 11 bases, and 15 bases lay in between. CDR3 length: 11 residues. Germline V lookup: CDR1 DFQATT, CDR2 SNEGSKA (reference sequence).

This clone appeared a few times. The chain couples TRBV28 to TRBJ2-7; 14 bases match TRBD2. The length of the CDR3 is 16 residues. CDR1 MDHEN and CDR2 SYDVKM come from the germline V gene. J lost 5 bases, V lost 5 bases, and 8 bases had no gene match. CDR3 sequence: CASSRGLAGAVDEQYF. DNA for the CDR3: TGTGCCAGCAGTCGGGGACTAGCGGGAGCCGTGGACGAGCAGTACTTC.

The sample holds many counts of this clone. J is TRBJ2-4 and V is TRBV7-3; 7 bases agree with TRBD1. CDR3 length: 13 residues. Germline V gene sequence: CDR1 SGHTA, CDR2 FQGTGA. Germline trimming cut 1 base from V and 8 bases from J; bases unmatched to any gene: 2. CDR3 sequence reads: CASSLNTGDIQYF. The CDR3 coding sequence is TGTGCCAGCAGCTTAAATACAGGGGACATTCAGTACTTC.

This clone has just a few counts. CDR3 DNA: TGTGCCAGCAGTGAATTCGGGGGGAACTATGGCTACACCTTC. Translating it yields CASSEFGGNYGYTF. The genes are TRBV25-1 and TRBJ1-2, with D tentatively TRBD1 (5 bases). Germline CDR1 and CDR2: MGHDK and SYGVNS. The germline V and J ends were trimmed by 1 base and 2 bases, with 8 bases remaining between them. This CDR3 has 14 amino acids.

DNA for the CDR3: TGTGCCAGCAGCTTGGAGGCGGGGTGGGAGACCCAGTACTTC. This codes for CASSLEAGWETQYF. This chain links TRBV5-6 with TRBJ2-5, with D maybe TRBD2 (6 bases). Looked up from germline, CDR1 is SGHDT and CDR2 is YYEEEE. The ends were cut back, 0 bases at V and 5 bases at J, with 11 bases in the middle. There are 14 residues in the CDR3.

This clone was recorded a few times. The chain couples TRBV29-1 to TRBJ2-3, with D possibly being TRBD2 (6 bases). The V end was cut by 0 bases, the J end by 2 bases, with 15 bases between. Germline CDR1 is SQVTM and CDR2 is ANQGSEA. CDR3 length: 16 amino acids. The CDR3 region has the DNA TGCAGCGTTGAAGAGCGGGGACGCCTACTCACAGATACGCAGTATTTT. Amino acid sequence: CSVEERGRLLTDTQYF.

This clone was observed a handful of times. Other DNA sequences in the sample encode the same CDR3. This chain connects TRBV7-2 to TRBJ2-5, with D possibly being TRBD2 (5 bases). Germline V gene data show CDR1 as SGHTA and CDR2 as FQGNSA. CDR3 length: 13 residues. The V end was cut by 4 bases, the J end by 5 bases, with 11 bases between. For the CDR3, the DNA is TGTGCCAGCAGCTCGGGGTCGGGGGAGACCCAGTACTTC. Its protein is CASSSGSGETQYF.

This clone was seen more than once but under ten times. This chain links TRBV30 with TRBJ1-5; D might be TRBD1 (5 bases). Germline values: CDR1 GTSNPN, CDR2 SVGIG (reference sequence). CDR3 length: 13 residues. The V gene lost 2 bases and the J gene lost 6 bases, with 11 bases spanning the gap. CDR3 sequence: CAWSSGTTQPQHF. The CDR3 bases are TGTGCCTGGAGTAGCGGGACCACTCAGCCCCAGCATTTT.

In this sample, this clone turned up a few times. The chain is built from TRBV18 and TRBJ2-1; D unresolved. The CDR3 has 17 residues. CDR1 and CDR2 from the germline V gene are KGHSH and LQKENI. Trimming removed 1 base from V and 6 bases from J, with 19 bases in between. CDR3 sequence: CASSPQLSEYGANEQFF. In DNA form, the CDR3 reads TGTGCCAGCTCACCACAATTGTCGGAGTACGGTGCCAATGAGCAGTTCTTC. Looking up the rest from reference TRBV18 and TRBJ2-1 gives the full variable domain: NAGVMQNPRHLVRRRGQEARLRCSPMKGHSHVYWYRQLPEEGLKFMVYLQKENIIDESGMPKERFSAEFPKEGPSILRIQQVVRGDSAAYFCASSPQLSEYGANEQFFGPGTRLTVL.

This clone was seen a few times. A read error may account for a junction end that differs from germline. The chain combines TRBV4-3 with TRBJ1-4; D unclear. CDR1 LGHNA and CDR2 YSLEER come from the germline V gene. The CDR3 is 15 amino acids. CDR3 nucleotide sequence: TGCGCCAGCAGTCAAGATATGACGGAGAATGAAAAACTGTTTTTT. Amino acid sequence: CASSQDMTENEKLFF.

This clone was seen more than once but under ten times. This sequence joins TRBV5-4 and TRBJ2-3; D perhaps matches TRBD2 (7 bases). V dropped 1 base and J dropped 6 bases, with 18 bases sitting between them. The CDR3 has 16 residues. The germline CDR1 and CDR2 sequences are SGHNT and YYREEE (reference sequence). CDR3 bases: TGTGCCAGCAGCTTGAGAAAGGGGGGAGGGCTGGATACGCAGTATTTT. Its translation is CASSLRKGGGLDTQYF.

This chain's CDR3 is CASSPVTRTYEQYF. Written as DNA, the CDR3 is TGTGCCAGCAGCCCCGTGACTAGGACCTACGAGCAGTACTTC. V is TRBV11-1 and J is TRBJ2-7; possibly TRBD2 for D (6 bases). V lost 5 bases, J lost 2 bases, and 13 bases lay in between. Germline V gives CDR1 SGHAT, CDR2 FQDESV (reference sequence). The CDR3 runs 14 residues.

The CDR3 here is CASSSGLAGTTYEQYF. The CDR3 nucleotides are TGTGCCAGCAGCTCGGGACTAGCGGGGACCACCTACGAGCAGTACTTC. V gene TRBV5-5 combines with J gene TRBJ2-7; TRBD2 aligns across 13 bases. This CDR3 is 16 amino acids long. Looked up from germline, CDR1 is SGHKS and CDR2 is YYEKEE (reference sequence). The trim removed 3 bases at V and 2 bases at J, leaving 5 bases unmatched.

The V gene is TRBV7-2, the J gene TRBJ2-7, with 8 bases fitting TRBD2. Germline V gene data show CDR1 as SGHTA and CDR2 as FQGNSA. J was trimmed by 2 bases and V by 1 base; bases with no gene match: 13. This CDR3 comprises 18 residues. The CDR3 DNA reads as TGTGCCAGCAGCTTAGTCGGGGGTATGGGACTAGGGACCTACGAGCAGTACTTC. This translates into CASSLVGGMGLGTYEQYF.

This clone was counted a few times. The V and J genes are TRBV4-3 and TRBJ2-1; 7 bases fit TRBD1. The CDR3 covers 16 residues. The ends lost 0 bases at V and 9 bases at J; junction bases unmatched: 11. Germline assignment: CDR1 LGHNA and CDR2 YSLEER. The CDR3 is CASSQDWVTGRGEQFF. Here the CDR3 DNA reads TGCGCCAGCAGCCAAGACTGGGTGACAGGGCGAGGTGAGCAGTTCTTC.

The J gene is TRBJ2-3, the V gene TRBV18; possibly TRBD1 for D (6 bases). Per the germline V gene, CDR1 is KGHSH and CDR2 is LQKENI. Trimming removed 4 bases from V and 2 bases from J, with 19 bases in between. There are 17 residues in the CDR3. CDR3 sequence: CASSLYDQGFATDTQYF. CDR3 coding DNA: TGTGCCAGCTCACTCTACGATCAGGGGTTCGCCACAGATACGCAGTATTTT.

This clone appeared a few times. The rearrangement links TRBV19 to TRBJ1-2, with 10 bases that match TRBD1. V was pared by 5 bases and J by 6 bases, with 3 bases of the junction left unmatched. The CDR3 length is 13 residues. CDR1 is LNHDA and CDR2 is SQIVND in the germline V gene (reference sequence). The CDR3 DNA follows: TGTGCCAGTAGTTCCGGACAGGGGGATGGCTACACCTTC. Residues: CASSSGQGDGYTF.

This clone appeared a few times. The chain carries TRBV14 and TRBJ2-7; TRBD1 aligns across 7 bases. This CDR3 region has 17 residues. CDR1 SGHDN and CDR2 FVKESK come from the germline V gene. J gave up 3 bases and V 1 base, and 12 bases lay outside the gene matches. This CDR3 reads CASSQGRVRGRSYEQYF. The CDR3 DNA reads TGTGCCAGCAGCCAAGGTCGGGTGAGGGGGCGCAGCTACGAGCAGTACTTC.

This clone was counted between two and nine times. The gene calls are TRBV6-6 and TRBJ1-2; 8 bases agree with TRBD1. V lost 6 bases and J lost 0; bases outside the gene matches: 3. Looked up from germline, CDR1 is MNHNY and CDR2 is SVGAGI (reference sequence). The CDR3 has 14 amino acids. DNA for the CDR3: TGTGCCAGCAGGATGACAGGGGCTAACTATGGCTACACCTTC. Translated: CASRMTGANYGYTF.

V is TRBV5-1 and J is TRBJ1-1; tentatively, D is TRBD1 (5 bases). Trimming shortened V by 0 bases and J by 1 base, and 13 bases separated the two germline ends. The CDR3 has 16 amino acids. CDR1 SGHRS and CDR2 YFSETQ come from the germline V gene. The CDR3 loop reads CASSLARMGGNTEAFF. The CDR3 DNA reads TGCGCCAGCAGCTTGGCCAGGATGGGGGGGAACACTGAAGCTTTCTTT. Looking up the rest from reference TRBV5-1 and TRBJ1-1 gives the full variable domain: KAGVTQTPRYLIKTRGQQVTLSCSPISGHRSVSWYQQTPGQGLQFLFEYFSETQRNKGNFPGRFSGRQFSNSRSEMNVSTLELGDSALYLCASSLARMGGNTEAFFGQGTRLTVV.

This chain links TRBV4-2 with TRBJ2-7; 9 bases align to TRBD1. Germline trimming cut 2 bases from V and 6 bases from J; bases unmatched to any gene: 5. CDR1 is LGHNA, CDR2 YNFKEQ, per germline. The CDR3 is 14 residues long. CDR3 coding DNA: TGTGCCAGCAGCCAAAGGACAGGGGAGAGCGAGCAGTACTTC. It yields the protein CASSQRTGESEQYF.

The chain employs TRBV11-2 and TRBJ2-7; tentatively, D is TRBD1 (6 bases). V lost 8 bases and J 0 bases, leaving 14 bases between the germline ends. The CDR3 has 14 amino acids. Germline V gene sequence: CDR1 SGHAT, CDR2 FQNNGV. CDR3 sequence reads: CASAEIRGSYEQYF. The DNA of the CDR3 is TGTGCCAGCGCAGAGATCAGGGGCTCCTACGAGCAGTACTTC.

This clone occurred a few times. The chain employs TRBV11-2 and TRBJ2-3; D gene ambiguous. The CDR3 sequence is 11 residues long. CDR1 is SGHAT and CDR2 is FQNNGV in the germline V gene. Trimming took 2 bases from V and 6 from J, leaving 3 bases between them. The CDR3 nucleotides read TGTGCCAGCAGCTTACTGGATACGCAGTATTTT. It codes for CASSLLDTQYF.